Included here is one TCR beta chain sequence, with context. This study enrolled people aged roughly 18 to 89 from 24 US geographic areas. Grouping used clinical history reported by participants in a survey and questionnaire. Each recovered donor of Cohort 3 presented with two negative PCRs, clearance, or symptom resolution. Original data processing: The authors estimated nucleated cell counts from reference gene primer amplification. TCRdb's copy holds only in-frame clones and misses some; the assay was immunoSEQ multiplex PCR. V, J and clone size reflect that table, while D and trimming were determined from the DNA. This table holds approximately 280,000 clones, roughly 90% found once. Trimming pared 0 bases from V and 8 bases from J, leaving 19 bases between. The CDR3 is made up of 17 amino acids. Germline CDR1 is LGHDT and CDR2 is YNNKEL (reference sequence). This specimen comes from a study of blood T cell repertoires in COVID-19.

The chain is built from TRBV3-1 (or the pseudogene TRBV3-2) and TRBJ1-4; no firm D call. The TCR comes from a woman in her sixties or seventies who had recovered from COVID-19. Material: PBMCs or T cells enriched from blood (not recorded which). CDR3 residues: CASSQDLERSRREKLFF. For the CDR3, the DNA is TGTGCCAGCAGCCAAGATCTCGAACGAAGCAGGAGGGAAAAACTGTTTTTT.